The 15 T cell receptor beta chains reported below all come from one sample, sequenced in a study of Ad26.COV2.S vaccination and SARS-CoV-2 variants. Treatment defined: 15 to 20 received Ad26.COV2.S at low or high dose, single or two shots; several received placebo; per-sample allocation not given. Sampling took place 63 days after the first vaccine or placebo injection. The repertoire was sequenced with immunoSEQ multiplex PCR; TCRdb's copy has only in-frame clones and lacks some. Among about 480,000 clones listed, around 88% were seen once. The sample consisted of peripheral blood, taken in a trial of Ad26.COV2.S vaccine versus placebo. Receptors were obtained from a person between 18 and 65 years old who received the Ad26.COV2.S COVID-19 vaccine or a placebo.

The rearrangement joins TRBV4-3 to TRBJ1-2; no firm D call. The CDR3 is 14 residues long. Germline lookup yields CDR1 LGHNA and CDR2 YSLEER. The V and J ends lost 5 bases and 3 bases respectively, with 13 bases between them. CDR3 coding DNA: TGCGCCAGCAGCAACTTTCCAGTCGACTATGGCTACACCTTC. Translation gives CASSNFPVDYGYTF.

Remarks on this clone: A read error may produce the germline difference seen at one junction end. The chain couples TRBV7-7 to TRBJ2-7, with TRBD1 as a possible D gene (6 bases). CDR1 is SSHAT and CDR2 is FNYEAQ in the germline V gene (reference sequence). The CDR3 consists of 19 residues. For the CDR3, the DNA is TGTGCTAGCAGCTCATGGACAGTGGAGAAAAATCGGCAGATCTACGAGCAGTACTTC. Residues: CASSSWTVEKNRQIYEQYF.

The V and J genes are TRBV27 and TRBJ2-7; D gene uncertain. Germline CDR1 is MNHEY and CDR2 is SMNVEV (reference sequence). The CDR3 loop spans 12 amino acids. V lost 6 bases, J lost 3 bases, and 9 bases lay in between. CDR3 residues: CASSPPGYEQYF. For the CDR3, the DNA is TGTGCCAGCAGCCCCCCGGGCTACGAGCAGTACTTC.

The genes are TRBV5-1 and TRBJ2-2, with 7 positions matching TRBD1. The CDR3 extends over 15 amino acids. V gave up 5 bases and J gave up 7 bases; unmatched junction bases: 11. Germline V gene data show CDR1 as SGHRS and CDR2 as YFSETQ. CDR3 loop: CASSGTAIGVGELFF. CDR3 bases: TGCGCCAGCAGTGGGACAGCCATTGGGGTCGGGGAGCTGTTTTTT.

This chain connects TRBV10-3 to TRBJ2-2; D gene ambiguous. This CDR3 comprises 14 residues. The germline V gene has CDR1 ENHRY and CDR2 SYGVKD. Trimming pared 7 bases from V and 3 bases from J, leaving 12 bases between. CDR3 nucleotides: TGTGCCATCATGGTACAGTCGGACACCGGGGAGCTGTTTTTT. Translated: CAIMVQSDTGELFF.

V usage is TRBV19 and J usage is TRBJ1-2, with 8 positions matching TRBD1. CDR3 length: 16 residues. Germline CDR1 LNHDA, CDR2 SQIVND (reference sequence). Trimming cost V 4 bases and J 2 bases; bases outside gene matches: 9. The CDR3 DNA reads TGTGCCAGTAGTACCCGCCCCGGACAGGGAAACTATGGCTACACCTTC. This translates into CASSTRPGQGNYGYTF.

This rearrangement joins TRBV4-2 to TRBJ1-1; D is unresolved. V lost 2 bases and J 0 bases, leaving 10 bases between the germline ends. Germline V gene lookup returns CDR1 LGHNA and CDR2 YNFKEQ. CDR3 size: 15 residues. The CDR3 reads CASSQIGGMNTEAFF. The CDR3 nucleotides are TGTGCCAGCAGCCAAATCGGAGGCATGAACACTGAAGCTTTCTTT.

A note on this clone: This sample includes further DNA sequences coding for the same CDR3. This chain links TRBV7-2 with TRBJ2-7; D might be TRBD2 (6 bases). Trimming removed 1 base from V and 4 bases from J, with 11 bases in between. The CDR3 totals 14 residues. Germline-derived CDR1 and CDR2 are SGHTA and FQGNSA. CDR3 residues: CASSLEFGGYEQYF. CDR3 coding DNA: TGTGCCAGCAGCTTAGAATTTGGAGGGTACGAGCAGTACTTC.

This rearrangement joins TRBV3-1 (or the pseudogene TRBV3-2) to TRBJ2-1; D ambiguous. Germline CDR1 and CDR2: LGHDT and YNNKEL (reference sequence). The CDR3 has 14 residues. V was pared by 4 bases and J by 4 bases, with 11 bases between. As DNA, the CDR3 is TGTGCCAGCAGCCGTGATGGCCAATACAATGAGCAGTTCTTC. It is translated as CASSRDGQYNEQFF.

The chain couples TRBV11-1 to TRBJ2-1; possibly TRBD1 or TRBD2 for D (5 bases each). Germline values: CDR1 SGHAT, CDR2 FQDESV (reference sequence). CDR3 length: 11 residues. V was pared by 4 bases and J by 10 bases, with 8 bases between. CDR3: CASSSWGEQFF. CDR3 bases: TGTGCCAGCAGCTCCTGGGGGGAGCAGTTCTTC.

This rearrangement joins TRBV28 to TRBJ1-1; perhaps TRBD1 as D (5 bases). Deletions cut 6 bases from V and 11 bases from J, with 19 bases between. This CDR3 spans 13 amino acids. In germline, CDR1 is MDHEN, CDR2 SYDVKM. The CDR3 reads CASSRDSSLGAFF. CDR3 nucleotide sequence: TGTGCCAGCAGCCGAGACAGTAGCCTGGGGGCTTTCTTT. Using reference TRBV28 and TRBJ1-1 for the parts outside the CDR3, the full variable domain is DVKVTQSSRYLVKRTGEKVFLECVQDMDHENMFWYRQDPGLGLRLIYFSYDVKMKEKGDIPEGYSVSREKKERFSLILESASTNQTSMYLCASSRDSSLGAFFGQGTRLTVV.

This sequence joins TRBV6-2 or TRBV6-3 and TRBJ1-5; TRBD1 agrees at 10 bases. The CDR3 is 15 amino acids. From germline, CDR1 is MNHEY and CDR2 SVGEGT. The ends lost 5 bases at V and 7 bases at J; junction bases unmatched: 8. The chain's CDR3 is CASSPGTGARQPQHF. DNA for the CDR3: TGTGCCAGCAGTCCCGGGACAGGGGCACGACAGCCCCAGCATTTT.

A few counts support this clone. CDR3 coding DNA: TGTGCCAGCACCCCCCTAGCGGGAGCCGAGCAGTACTTC. This gives the protein CASTPLAGAEQYF. The chain combines TRBV27 with TRBJ2-7; TRBD2 matches 10 bases. V was pared by 7 bases and J by 6 bases, with 6 bases of the junction left unmatched. The CDR3 is made up of 13 amino acids. Germline lookup yields CDR1 MNHEY and CDR2 SMNVEV (reference sequence).

The chain uses TRBV24-1 and TRBJ1-5, with 7 bases aligning to TRBD1. Germline loops: CDR1 KGHDR, CDR2 SFDVKD. The V segment lost 9 bases and the J segment 0 bases; nucleotides outside the gene matches: 4. This CDR3 is built from 14 residues. In DNA, the CDR3 is TGTGCCACCCAGGGACAGTATAGCAATCAGCCCCAGCATTTT. It is translated as CATQGQYSNQPQHF.

The chain links TRBV7-9 to TRBJ2-3, with D possibly being TRBD2 (7 bases). Germline V gene sequence: CDR1 SEHNR, CDR2 FQNEAQ (reference sequence). Trimming removed 4 bases from V and 5 bases from J, with 19 bases in between. The CDR3 is 16 amino acids. In DNA form, the CDR3 reads TGTGCCAGCAGCTCGGGAGGACTAGGGGGGCAAGATACGCAGTATTTT. Translating gives CASSSGGLGGQDTQYF. Based on the CDR3 plus reference TRBV7-9 and TRBJ2-3, the full variable domain is DTGVSQNPRHKITKRGQNVTFRCDPISEHNRLYWYRQTLGQGPEFLTYFQNEAQLEKSRLLSDRFSAERPKGSFSTLEIQRTEQGDSAMYLCASSSGGLGGQDTQYFGPGTRLTVL.